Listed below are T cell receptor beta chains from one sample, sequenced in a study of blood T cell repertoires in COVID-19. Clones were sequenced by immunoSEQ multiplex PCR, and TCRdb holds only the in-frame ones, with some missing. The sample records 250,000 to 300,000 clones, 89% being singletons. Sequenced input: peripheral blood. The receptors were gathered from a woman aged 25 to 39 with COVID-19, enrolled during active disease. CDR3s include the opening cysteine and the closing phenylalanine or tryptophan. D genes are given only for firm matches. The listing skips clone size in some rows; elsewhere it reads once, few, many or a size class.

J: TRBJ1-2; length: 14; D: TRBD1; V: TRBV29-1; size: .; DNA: TGCAGCGTTCCGGAGAACAGGGGGCCCTATGGCTACACCTTC; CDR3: CSVPENRGPYGYTF
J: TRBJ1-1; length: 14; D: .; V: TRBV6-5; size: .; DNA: TGTGCCAGCAGACAGGAGAATTCGAACACTGAAGCTTTCTTT; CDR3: CASRQENSNTEAFF
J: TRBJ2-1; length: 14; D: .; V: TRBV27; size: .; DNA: TGTGCCAGCAGTTTAAGCGACCCCTACAATGAGCAGTTCTTC; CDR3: CASSLSDPYNEQFF
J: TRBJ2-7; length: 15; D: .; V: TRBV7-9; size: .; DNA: TGTGCCAGCAGCTTAGCCCAGGGGGGTCTGTACGAGCAGTACTTC; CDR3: CASSLAQGGLYEQYF
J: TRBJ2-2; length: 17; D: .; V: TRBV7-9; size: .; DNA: TGTGCCAGCAGCTTAGATAGGTGGACACTTAACACCGGGGAGCTGTTTTTT; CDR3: CASSLDRWTLNTGELFF
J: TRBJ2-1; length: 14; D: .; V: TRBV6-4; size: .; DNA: TGTGCCAGCAGTGACTCACTCAGCGGCCATGAGCAGTTCTTC; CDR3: CASSDSLSGHEQFF
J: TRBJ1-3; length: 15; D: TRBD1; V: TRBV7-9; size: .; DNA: TGTGCCAGCAGCCCAACCGGGACAGCTGGAAACACCATATATTTT; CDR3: CASSPTGTAGNTIYF
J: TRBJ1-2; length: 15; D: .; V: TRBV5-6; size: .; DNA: TGTGCCAGCAGCTTGGCCGTGAACGGGGGCTATGGCTACACCTTC; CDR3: CASSLAVNGGYGYTF
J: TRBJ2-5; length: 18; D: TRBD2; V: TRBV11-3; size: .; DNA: TGTGCCAGCAGCTTGGACCCGGGACTAGCGGGGGGCTGGGAGACCCAGTACTTC; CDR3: CASSLDPGLAGGWETQYF
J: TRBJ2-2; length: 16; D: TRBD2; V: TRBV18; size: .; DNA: TGTGCCAGCTCACCCGAGACTAGCGGGGCGACCGGGGAGCTGTTTTTT; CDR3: CASSPETSGATGELFF
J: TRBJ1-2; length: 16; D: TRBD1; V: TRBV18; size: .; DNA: TGTGCCAGCTCAGATTCCGGGACAGGGGGTAACTATGGCTACACCTTC; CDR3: CASSDSGTGGNYGYTF
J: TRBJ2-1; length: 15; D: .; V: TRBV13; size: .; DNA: TGTGCCAGCAGCTTATTGGCAGGGCGACTGAATGAGCAGTTCTTC; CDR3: CASSLLAGRLNEQFF
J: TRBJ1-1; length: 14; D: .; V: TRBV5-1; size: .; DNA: TGCGCCAGCAGCTCCTCGCCCAGGGTCACTGAAGCTTTCTTT; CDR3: CASSSSPRVTEAFF
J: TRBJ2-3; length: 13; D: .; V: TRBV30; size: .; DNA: TGTGCCTGGAGTCCTAGATACACAGATACGCAGTATTTT; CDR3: CAWSPRYTDTQYF
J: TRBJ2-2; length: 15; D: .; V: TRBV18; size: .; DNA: TGTGCCAGCTCACGGAATCGAGGGAACACCGGGGAGCTGTTTTTT; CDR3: CASSRNRGNTGELFF
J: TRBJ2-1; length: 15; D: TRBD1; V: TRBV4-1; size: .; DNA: TGCGCCAGCAGCTCAGACAGGGGAGCCTACAATGAGCAGTTCTTC; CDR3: CASSSDRGAYNEQFF
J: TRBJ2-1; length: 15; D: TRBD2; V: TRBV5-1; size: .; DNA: TGCGCCAGCAGCCCTAGCGGTTCTTCCTACAATGAGCAGTTCTTC; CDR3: CASSPSGSSYNEQFF
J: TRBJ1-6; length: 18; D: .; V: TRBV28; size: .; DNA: TGTGCCAGCAGTACTACCCGGGACTCGAATATTGGGGGATCACCCCTCCACTTT; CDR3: CASSTTRDSNIGGSPLHF
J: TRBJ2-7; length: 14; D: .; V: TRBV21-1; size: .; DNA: TGTGCCAGCAGCAGGGGACAGGGGGTGTACGAGCAGTACTTC; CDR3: CASSRGQGVYEQYF
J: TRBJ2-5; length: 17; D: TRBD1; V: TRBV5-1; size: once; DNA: TGCGCCAGCAGCTTGGGGTCAGGGGGCGATAGGGGAGAGACCCAGTACTTC; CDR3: CASSLGSGGDRGETQYF
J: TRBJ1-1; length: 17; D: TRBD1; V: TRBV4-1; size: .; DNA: TGCGCCAGCAGCCAACAACTACAGGGGACCATGAACACTGAAGCTTTCTTT; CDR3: CASSQQLQGTMNTEAFF
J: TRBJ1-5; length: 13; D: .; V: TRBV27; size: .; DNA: TGTGCCAGCAGTTTAATTCCGAATCAGCCCCAGCATTTT; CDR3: CASSLIPNQPQHF
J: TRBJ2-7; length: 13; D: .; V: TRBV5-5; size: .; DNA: TGTGCCAGCAGCTTGGAACAGGCCTACGAGCAGTACTTC; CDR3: CASSLEQAYEQYF
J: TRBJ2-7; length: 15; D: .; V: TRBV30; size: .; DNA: TGTGCCTGGAGTGCTGGGGGCGAGCTAGCCTACGAGCAGTACTTC; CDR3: CAWSAGGELAYEQYF
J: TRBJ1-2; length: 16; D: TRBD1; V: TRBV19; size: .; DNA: TGTGCCAGTAGTACCTCCTGGGGACAGGGGGCCTATGGCTACACCTTC; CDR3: CASSTSWGQGAYGYTF
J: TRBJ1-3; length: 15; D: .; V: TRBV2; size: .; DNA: TGTGCCAGTACTACGGGAGGGGGTACTGGAAACACCATATATTTT; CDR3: CASTTGGGTGNTIYF
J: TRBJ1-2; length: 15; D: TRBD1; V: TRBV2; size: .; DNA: TGTGCCAGCAGTCCCGACAGGGGGCGAAAGGATGGCTACACCTTC; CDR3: CASSPDRGRKDGYTF
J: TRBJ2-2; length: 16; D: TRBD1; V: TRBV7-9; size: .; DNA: TGTGCCAGCAGCTTTTGGGGACAGGGGAACACCGGGGAGCTGTTTTTT; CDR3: CASSFWGQGNTGELFF
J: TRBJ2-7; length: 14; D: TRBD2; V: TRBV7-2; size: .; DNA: TGTGCCAGCAGCCCCTTAGCGGGGATGTACGAGCAGTACTTC; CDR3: CASSPLAGMYEQYF
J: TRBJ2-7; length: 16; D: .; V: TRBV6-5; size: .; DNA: TGTGCCAGCAGTTACTCGAGTCAGGGAAGAGGCTACGAGCAGTACTTC; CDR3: CASSYSSQGRGYEQYF
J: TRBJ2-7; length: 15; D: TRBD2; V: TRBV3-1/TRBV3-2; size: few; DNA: TGTGCCAGCAGCCAAGTAGTAGCGGGGCCCTACGAGCAGTACTTC; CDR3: CASSQVVAGPYEQYF
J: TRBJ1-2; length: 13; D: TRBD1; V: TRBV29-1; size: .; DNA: TGCAGCGTTGGGTCAGGGGGCCCGGGCGGCTACACCTTC; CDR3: CSVGSGGPGGYTF
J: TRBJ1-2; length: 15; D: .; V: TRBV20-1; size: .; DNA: TGCAGTGCTAGTAAGTCAGGGCCGAGCGACTATGGCTACACCTTC; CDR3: CSASKSGPSDYGYTF
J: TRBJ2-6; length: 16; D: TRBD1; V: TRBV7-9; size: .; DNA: TGTGCCAGCGACGACCGGGACAGCTCTGGGGCCAACGTCCTGACTTTC; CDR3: CASDDRDSSGANVLTF
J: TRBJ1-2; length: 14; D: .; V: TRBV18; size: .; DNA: TGTGCCAGCTCACCACCGGAGGTTGGCTATGGCTACACCTTC; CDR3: CASSPPEVGYGYTF
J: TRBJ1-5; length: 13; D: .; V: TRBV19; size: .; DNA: TGTGCCAGTAGTCCGCAGATAAATCAGCCCCAGCATTTT; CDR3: CASSPQINQPQHF
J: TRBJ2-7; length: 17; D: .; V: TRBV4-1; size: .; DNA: TGCGCCAGCAGCCAAGGGCTTATGGGGGGGGCCTTCTCCGAGCAGTACTTC; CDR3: CASSQGLMGGAFSEQYF
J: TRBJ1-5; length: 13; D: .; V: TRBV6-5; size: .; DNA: TGTGCCAGCGGTTCAGGTAGCAATCAGCCCCAGCATTTT; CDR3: CASGSGSNQPQHF
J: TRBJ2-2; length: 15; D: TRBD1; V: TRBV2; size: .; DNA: TGTGCCAGCAAAGAGACAGGGTCGGGCACCGGGGAGCTGTTTTTT; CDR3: CASKETGSGTGELFF
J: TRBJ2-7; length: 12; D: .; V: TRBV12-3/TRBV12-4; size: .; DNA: TGTGCCAGCAGCCAGATCTCCTACGAGCAGTACTTC; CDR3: CASSQISYEQYF
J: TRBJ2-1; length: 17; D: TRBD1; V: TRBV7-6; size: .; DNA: TGTGCCAGCAGCTTAGCGCAGATTTGGACAGGGAGCGATGAGCAGTTCTTC; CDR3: CASSLAQIWTGSDEQFF
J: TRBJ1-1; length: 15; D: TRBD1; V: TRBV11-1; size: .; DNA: TGTGCCAGCAGCCGTCCCGGGACAGGGGGCTCTGAAGCTTTCTTT; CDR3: CASSRPGTGGSEAFF